A selection of T cell receptor beta chains follows, all from one sample in a study of Ad26.COV2.S vaccination and SARS-CoV-2 variants. Repertoires were generated with immunoSEQ multiplex PCR, while TCRdb's copy carries only in-frame clones and drops some. This sample yields almost 400,000 clones, of which approximately 91% are seen a single time; around 1.8% belongs to the top ten. Sequencing was performed on peripheral blood, taken in a trial of Ad26.COV2.S vaccine versus placebo. Every receptor here comes from a person aged 18 to 65 who received the Ad26.COV2.S COVID-19 vaccine or a placebo. Each CDR3 is given with its conserved first and last residue. The D gene is left open where the match is weak.

d_gene,v_gene,CDR3aa
TRBD2,TRBV4-1,CASSQALAANTDTQYF
TRBD1,TRBV2,CASRGDRRDTEAFF
-,TRBV5-1,CASSLGGSYGYTF
-,TRBV19,CASSILLDGTSQHF
TRBD2,TRBV7-7,CASSPHPRTSGQETQYF
-,TRBV2,CASSAFKGAFF
-,TRBV27,CASINKAAGNTIYF
TRBD2,TRBV6-5,CASSWGTSGSGETQYF
-,TRBV12-3/TRBV12-4,CASSLDGNEQFF
TRBD1,TRBV19,CASSGTGHTDTQYF
-,TRBV19,CASSITGPTREAFF
TRBD2,TRBV30,CAWSVLAGSTGELFF
-,TRBV15,CATSRTGGSTNEKLFF
-,TRBV6-4,CASSPLYPYNEQFF
TRBD2,TRBV6-2/TRBV6-3,CASTYSGGLAANTGELFF